A single sample is the source of the 29 T cell receptor beta chains below, sequenced in a study of beta chain features in type 1 diabetes. The study, taken as a whole, reports: Shorter TCRB CDR3s, moderately but significantly so, marked every one of the four CD4+ subsets in Type 1 diabetes patients.

These TCRs are of unknown antigen specificity. The sequenced template was cDNA made from the entire isolated RNA. TCRdb keeps only in-frame clones here, not all; method: immunoSEQ multiplex PCR. This table has about 340,000 clones, around 9.3% appearing once. Input material: central memory CD4+ T cells from blood. These receptors were taken from a man aged 30 to 39 with type 1 diabetes.

This clone was observed a few times. The chain has TRBV12-5 and TRBJ2-7, with a weak D call TRBD2 (5 bases). This CDR3 spans 11 amino acids. The germline V gene encodes CDR1 LGHNT and CDR2 FRNRAP. Trimming stripped 1 base from V and 7 bases from J, with 5 bases between. CDR3 DNA sequence: TGTGCTAGTGGTTTGGGGAGGGAGCAGTACTTC. Translated: CASGLGREQYF.

This clone turned up a few times. The J gene is TRBJ2-1, the V gene TRBV14; a possible D gene is TRBD2 (5 bases). Germline CDR1 and CDR2: SGHDN and FVKESK. The CDR3 consists of 17 residues. Trimming took 0 bases from V and 8 from J, leaving 20 bases between them. CDR3 protein: CASSQEQLGPVFDEQFF. The CDR3 bases are TGTGCCAGCAGCCAAGAACAACTAGGGCCGGTTTTCGATGAGCAGTTCTTC.

This clone showed up many times. The chain employs TRBV28 and TRBJ1-2; D perhaps matches TRBD1 (6 bases). V was cut by 8 bases and J by 2 bases, with 12 bases left in between. Germline assignment: CDR1 MDHEN and CDR2 SYDVKM. This CDR3 has 13 amino acids. CDR3 sequence (DNA): TGTGCCAGCGGGGGCAGCTACAACTATGGCTACACCTTC. Translating it yields CASGGSYNYGYTF.

A few counts support this clone. The chain carries TRBV30 and TRBJ1-1; 8 nucleotides align to TRBD1. J was trimmed by 0 bases and V by 5 bases; bases with no gene match: 2. CDR3 length equals 13 residues. Germline CDR1 GTSNPN, CDR2 SVGIG (reference sequence). In DNA form, the CDR3 reads TGTGCCTGGCGGACAGGGATGAACACTGAAGCTTTCTTT. Amino acid sequence: CAWRTGMNTEAFF.

This clone was found a few times. For the CDR3, the DNA is TGCAGCGTTGAGGCTAGCGGGGGAGGGGAGACCCAGTACTTC. Its protein product is CSVEASGGGETQYF. The chain combines TRBV29-1 with TRBJ2-5; 10 bases fit TRBD2. With 3 bases clipped from V and 5 bases from J, the junction kept 6 bases outside the gene matches. The CDR3 is 14 residues long. Per germline, CDR1 SQVTM and CDR2 ANQGSEA.

The chain combines TRBV18 with TRBJ2-7; tentative D call: TRBD1 (5 bases). The CDR3 covers 13 residues. Deletions cut 0 bases from V and 5 bases from J, with 8 bases between. The germline CDR1 and CDR2 sequences are KGHSH and LQKENI. Written as DNA, the CDR3 is TGTGCCAGCTCACCACCGGGGCTCCACGAGCAGTACTTC. This sequence encodes CASSPPGLHEQYF. Using reference TRBV18 and TRBJ2-7 for the parts outside the CDR3, the full variable domain is NAGVMQNPRHLVRRRGQEARLRCSPMKGHSHVYWYRQLPEEGLKFMVYLQKENIIDESGMPKERFSAEFPKEGPSILRIQQVVRGDSAAYFCASSPPGLHEQYFGPGTRLTVT.

The chain employs TRBV18 and TRBJ1-2; maybe TRBD1 (5 bases). V was cut by 3 bases and J by 2 bases, with 10 bases left in between. The CDR3 consists of 14 residues. Germline values: CDR1 KGHSH, CDR2 LQKENI. This CDR3 reads CASSPDEGNYGYTF. In DNA form, the CDR3 reads TGTGCCAGCTCACCCGATGAGGGGAACTATGGCTACACCTTC.

This clone has only a few counts. One junction end disagrees with the germline gene, perhaps due to a read error. The V gene is TRBV12-5, the J gene TRBJ2-7; tentatively, D is TRBD2 (5 bases). This CDR3 is built from 14 residues. Germline CDR1 is LGHNT and CDR2 is FRNRAP. The CDR3 coding sequence is TGTGCCTCAGCCGGGGAGAGAGTCTCCCACGAGCAGTACTTC. Translated, it gives CASAGERVSHEQYF.

This clone was observed a handful of times. This chain links TRBV5-1 with TRBJ2-5, with D perhaps matching TRBD1 (6 bases). V lost 1 base to trimming and J lost 4 bases, with 17 bases between them. Germline V gene lookup returns CDR1 SGHRS and CDR2 YFSETQ. The CDR3 is 16 residues long. CDR3 in amino acids: CASSLYLAGQIETQYF. The CDR3 coding sequence is TGCGCCAGCAGCTTGTACTTGGCCGGACAGATAGAGACCCAGTACTTC.

The chain combines TRBV25-1 with TRBJ2-5; possible D gene TRBD2, 6 bases. The end of the DNA aligns better with TRBJ2-7, so the J call may be wrong. The CDR3 contains 13 residues. Looked up from germline, CDR1 is MGHDK and CDR2 is SYGVNS. In nucleotides, the CDR3 is TGTGCCAGCTTAGCGGACTGGTCCTACGAGCAGTACTTC. Its protein product is CASLADWSYEQYF.

This clone was observed at least ten times. V is TRBV2 and J is TRBJ1-5; D call uncertain. The CDR3 runs 12 residues. V lost 6 bases and J lost 3, with 6 bases in between. Per the germline V gene, CDR1 is SNHLY and CDR2 is FYNNEI. The CDR3 DNA sequence: TGTGCCAGCAGGGCAGACAATCAGCCCCAGCATTTT. Translated: CASRADNQPQHF.

The sample holds a few counts of this clone. The rearrangement links TRBV29-1 to TRBJ1-2; 7 bases match TRBD1. Germline V gene lookup returns CDR1 SQVTM and CDR2 ANQGSEA. With 6 bases clipped from V and 7 bases from J, the junction kept 8 bases outside the gene matches. This CDR3 comprises 12 residues. DNA for the CDR3: TGCAGCGTGGCACAGGGGCGAGTTGGCTACACCTTC. Its translation: CSVAQGRVGYTF.

In this sample, this clone turned up a few times. In DNA form, the CDR3 reads TGTGCCAGCAGCCCGCCGGAGGTAGGGACTGAAGCTTTCTTT. Its translation: CASSPPEVGTEAFF. The V and J genes are TRBV28 and TRBJ1-1; D remains unclear. The V end lost 6 bases, the J end lost 5 bases, and 16 bases lay between the germline ends. Per germline, CDR1 MDHEN and CDR2 SYDVKM. This CDR3 is 14 amino acids long.

There are a few counts of this clone. This chain connects TRBV18 to TRBJ2-3, with TRBD2 identical over 10 bases. The trim removed 2 bases at V and 4 bases at J, leaving 3 bases unmatched. The germline gives CDR1 KGHSH, CDR2 LQKENI. This CDR3 has 15 amino acids. CDR3 coding DNA: TGTGCCAGCTCACCAAGCGGGGGGGCCGCAGATACGCAGTATTTT. This sequence encodes CASSPSGGAADTQYF.

Only a few counts were recorded for this clone. The V gene is TRBV5-1, the J gene TRBJ1-1; no firm D call. Trimming removed 4 bases at V and 1 base at J, with 8 bases between. CDR3 length: 13 amino acids. Germline loops: CDR1 SGHRS, CDR2 YFSETQ. This CDR3 reads CASSRVTNTEAFF. The CDR3 DNA sequence: TGCGCCAGCAGCCGGGTTACGAACACTGAAGCTTTCTTT.

CDR3 protein: CASSSIKNIQYF. The DNA of the CDR3 is TGTGCCAGCTCGTCGATCAAAAACATTCAGTACTTC. This chain links TRBV18 with TRBJ2-4; no definite D call. V was trimmed by 6 bases and J by 3 bases, leaving 6 bases between them. The germline V gene encodes CDR1 KGHSH and CDR2 LQKENI. The CDR3 runs to 12 residues.

This clone has a handful of counts. The chain has TRBV15 and TRBJ1-5, with a weak D call TRBD1 (5 bases). The CDR3 extends over 16 amino acids. Germline V lookup: CDR1 LNHNV, CDR2 YYDKDF (reference sequence). Trimming stripped 1 base from V and 5 bases from J, with 15 bases between. CDR3 residues: CATSRGGQLGDQPQHF. The CDR3 DNA follows: TGTGCCACCAGCAGAGGTGGACAATTGGGTGATCAGCCCCAGCATTTT.

The chain employs TRBV5-6 and TRBJ2-7; D gene ambiguous. The V and J ends lost 4 bases and 6 bases respectively, with 8 bases between them. CDR3 length equals 11 residues. From germline, CDR1 is SGHDT and CDR2 YYEEEE. CDR3 in DNA: TGTGCCAGCAGCCACAAGGTCGAGCAGTACTTC. This gives the protein CASSHKVEQYF.

The rearrangement joins TRBV4-3 to TRBJ2-3, with a weak D call TRBD1 (6 bases). The ends were cut back, 0 bases at V and 2 bases at J, with 15 bases in the middle. Germline V gives CDR1 LGHNA, CDR2 YSLEER. CDR3 length equals 17 residues. The CDR3 coding sequence is TGCGCCAGCAGCCAAGATTCGCTGCCAGGGGTCACAGATACGCAGTATTTT. Protein sequence: CASSQDSLPGVTDTQYF.

This clone was found a few times. CDR3 residues: CASAKEGQGDEQYF. For the CDR3, the DNA is TGCGCCAGCGCGAAGGAAGGACAGGGTGACGAGCAGTACTTC. The chain links TRBV5-1 to TRBJ2-7; 8 nucleotides agree with TRBD1. The V segment lost 7 bases and the J segment 5 bases; nucleotides outside the gene matches: 11. CDR3 length: 14 residues. Germline V CDR1 and CDR2: SGHRS, YFSETQ.

This clone was counted only a few times. The chain couples TRBV2 to TRBJ1-5; tentative D call: TRBD1 (6 bases). V shed 1 base and J shed 4 bases, with 11 bases lying between them. The CDR3 sequence is 15 residues long. CDR1 SNHLY and CDR2 FYNNEI come from the germline V gene. The CDR3 sequence is CASSEGGQTNQPQHF. In DNA, the CDR3 is TGTGCCAGCAGTGAAGGAGGACAGACGAATCAGCCCCAGCATTTT. Variable domain in full (rest from reference TRBV2 and TRBJ1-5): EPEVTQTPSHQVTQMGQEVILRCVPISNHLYFYWYRQILGQKVEFLVSFYNNEISEKSEIFDDQFSVERPDGSNFTLKIRSTKLEDSAMYFCASSEGGQTNQPQHFGDGTRLSIL.

This chain connects TRBV7-9 to TRBJ2-4, with D perhaps matching TRBD1 (6 bases). The CDR3 runs to 15 residues. Germline CDR1 SEHNR, CDR2 FQNEAQ (reference sequence). With 6 bases removed from V and 3 bases from J, the gap between germline ends came to 15 bases. In DNA, the CDR3 is TGTGCCAGCAGTACGAAGACAGGATTCAAAAACATTCAGTACTTC. Translation: CASSTKTGFKNIQYF.

This chain uses TRBV25-1 with TRBJ2-7; tentative D call: TRBD2 (6 bases). The CDR3 runs 16 residues. Trimming pared 4 bases from V and 2 bases from J, leaving 18 bases between. In germline, CDR1 is MGHDK, CDR2 SYGVNS. DNA of the CDR3: TGTGCCAGCAGTGGAGGGATTTGCAGGGAGGCCTACGAGCAGTACTTC. Translated, it gives CASSGGICREAYEQYF.

This clone was detected a few times. The rearrangement joins TRBV6-6 to TRBJ1-4; tentative D call: TRBD1 (6 bases). Germline V gene data show CDR1 as MNHNY and CDR2 as SVGAGI (reference sequence). V dropped 6 bases and J dropped 2 bases, with 13 bases sitting between them. The CDR3 runs 15 residues. The CDR3 loop is CASRDHRVTNEKLFF. The CDR3 DNA sequence: TGTGCCAGCAGGGATCACAGGGTGACTAATGAAAAACTGTTTTTT.

This clone showed up many times. V usage is TRBV18 and J usage is TRBJ2-3; maybe TRBD2 (5 bases). Trimming cost V 3 bases and J 4 bases, with 17 bases left between them. CDR1 and CDR2 from the germline V gene are KGHSH and LQKENI. The CDR3 totals 16 residues. The CDR3 DNA is TGTGCCAGCTCACCTGTACTAGGGCCGGTCGCAGATACGCAGTATTTT. Translating it yields CASSPVLGPVADTQYF.

The gene calls are TRBV4-2 and TRBJ2-3; maybe TRBD1 (5 bases). There are 15 residues in the CDR3. Germline V gives CDR1 LGHNA, CDR2 YNFKEQ. V was clipped by 3 bases and J by 3 bases, with 13 bases between them. The CDR3 DNA reads as TGTGCCAGCAGCCACGTCACAGGATTAACAGATACGCAGTATTTT. This sequence encodes CASSHVTGLTDTQYF.

The V call is TRBV9, the J call TRBJ2-4; the D is unclear. This CDR3 region has 11 residues. V lost 4 bases, J lost 5 bases, and 4 bases lay in between. Germline values: CDR1 SGDLS, CDR2 YYNGEE. The CDR3: CASSSENIQYF. The CDR3 DNA follows: TGTGCCAGCAGCAGCGAAAACATTCAGTACTTC.

The chain links TRBV30 to TRBJ1-2; D not certain. Between the trimmed V and J ends, which lost 3 bases and 8 bases, there was a span of 13 bases. Germline CDR1 reads GTSNPN; CDR2 reads SVGIG (reference sequence). The CDR3 spans 12 residues. The DNA of the CDR3 is TGTGCCTGGAGCACGCAAGGCGGAGGCTACACCTTC. This gives the protein CAWSTQGGGYTF.

This clone was counted between two and nine times. This chain links TRBV9 with TRBJ2-2; D uncertain. V dropped 0 bases and J dropped 0 bases, with 9 bases sitting between them. The CDR3 runs to 16 residues. Germline assignment: CDR1 SGDLS and CDR2 YYNGEE. The CDR3 DNA follows: TGTGCCAGCAGCGTAGACCGGCCGACGAACACCGGGGAGCTGTTTTTT. This sequence encodes CASSVDRPTNTGELFF.